These 30 T cell receptor beta chains came from one sample sequenced in a study of cytomegalovirus exposure and HLA in healthy donors. The assay was immunoSEQ multiplex PCR, and TCRdb's table has in-frame clones only and misses some. This sample carries about 86,000 clones, roughly 93% of them seen once, and the ten largest clones take about 0.68%. Sequenced material: PBMCs. Source of these receptors: a man aged 18-30 years in good health and CMV-seronegative.

V usage is TRBV15 and J usage is TRBJ1-4; 7 positions agree with TRBD1. V lost 3 bases and J lost 3; bases outside the gene matches: 1. The CDR3 covers 14 residues. Germline values: CDR1 LNHNV, CDR2 YYDKDF (reference sequence). The CDR3 DNA reads as TGTGCCACCAGCAGGGGACAGTCTAATGAAAAACTGTTTTTT. This codes for CATSRGQSNEKLFF.

V is TRBV27 and J is TRBJ1-2; weak D call: TRBD1 (5 bases). Germline V CDR1 and CDR2: MNHEY, SMNVEV (reference sequence). This CDR3 has 14 amino acids. The V end was cut by 3 bases, the J end by 5 bases, with 13 bases between. CDR3 sequence reads: CASSFVGASYGYTF. The DNA for the CDR3 is TGTGCCAGCAGTTTCGTTGGGGCGTCGTATGGCTACACCTTC.

The V and J genes are TRBV9 and TRBJ2-1, with D perhaps TRBD2 (6 bases). Germline lookup yields CDR1 SGDLS and CDR2 YYNGEE. V was clipped by 3 bases and J by 5 bases, with 15 bases between them. The CDR3 extends over 15 amino acids. CDR3: CASSDGGSGNNEQFF. The CDR3 DNA sequence: TGTGCCAGCAGCGATGGGGGTAGCGGAAACAATGAGCAGTTCTTC.

This chain connects TRBV11-2 to TRBJ2-7; weak D call: TRBD1 (6 bases). Germline CDR1 is SGHAT and CDR2 is FQNNGV. CDR3 size: 12 residues. V lost 8 bases and J 3 bases, leaving 11 bases between the germline ends. CDR3 region: CASEGDLYEQYF. The CDR3 DNA sequence: TGTGCCAGCGAGGGGGATCTCTACGAGCAGTACTTC.

The V gene is TRBV11-3, the J gene TRBJ2-7; a possible D gene is TRBD1 (6 bases). The germline V gene has CDR1 SGHNT and CDR2 YENEEA. CDR3 length equals 13 residues. V lost 2 bases, J lost 5 bases, and 10 bases lay in between. CDR3 coding DNA: TGTGCCAGCAGCTTATTTGGACAGAACGAGCAGTACTTC. Amino acid sequence: CASSLFGQNEQYF. Variable domain in full (rest from reference TRBV11-3 and TRBJ2-7): EAGVVQSPRYKIIEKKQPVAFWCNPISGHNTLYWYLQNLGQGPELLIRYENEEAVDDSQLPKDRFSAERLKGVDSTLKIQPAELGDSAVYLCASSLFGQNEQYFGPGTRLTVT.

This chain joins TRBV12-5 and TRBJ1-4, with a possible D match to TRBD1 (5 bases). This CDR3 spans 18 amino acids. In germline, CDR1 is LGHNT, CDR2 FRNRAP. Deletions cut 0 bases from V and 6 bases from J, with 20 bases between. CDR3 nucleotide sequence: TGTGCTAGTGGTTTGGTATGGTGGGGCGACGCCGGGCATGAAAAACTGTTTTTT. It encodes CASGLVWWGDAGHEKLFF.

This rearrangement joins TRBV6-5 to TRBJ1-1; TRBD1 might be the D (5 bases). The CDR3 loop spans 15 amino acids. V was shortened by 0 bases and J by 6 bases, with 14 bases between the two germline ends. Germline-derived CDR1 and CDR2 are MNHEY and SVGAGI. The CDR3 sequence: CASSYSGRVVAEAFF. The CDR3, as DNA: TGTGCCAGCAGTTACTCGGGCAGGGTGGTAGCTGAAGCTTTCTTT.

This clone appeared once. V and J are TRBV5-1 and TRBJ1-2; D gene ambiguous. CDR3 length equals 14 residues. V was shortened by 4 bases and J by 4 bases, with 14 bases between the two germline ends. Germline V gene lookup returns CDR1 SGHRS and CDR2 YFSETQ. The chain's CDR3 is CASSPRKPGYGYTF. The CDR3 nucleotides read TGCGCCAGCAGCCCACGAAAACCAGGCTATGGCTACACCTTC.

The genes are TRBV5-1 and TRBJ1-3; perhaps TRBD1 as D (5 bases). V lost 0 bases and J 3 bases, leaving 7 bases between the germline ends. The CDR3 spans 14 residues. Germline CDR1 SGHRS, CDR2 YFSETQ. The CDR3 spells CASSLDDSGNTIYF. CDR3 coding DNA: TGCGCCAGCAGCTTGGACGACAGTGGAAACACCATATATTTT.

The V call is TRBV9, the J call TRBJ2-1; maybe TRBD2 (5 bases). Trimming removed 6 bases at V and 0 bases at J, with 13 bases between. The CDR3 totals 15 residues. Germline CDR1 and CDR2: SGDLS and YYNGEE. Here the CDR3 DNA reads TGTGCCAGCACCCTAGGAGGCGGCTCCTACAATGAGCAGTTCTTC. Its protein product is CASTLGGGSYNEQFF.

V gene TRBV6-1 combines with J gene TRBJ1-2, with 8 positions matching TRBD1. From germline, CDR1 is MNHNS and CDR2 SASEGT. The CDR3 is 13 amino acids. V trimming: 7 bases; J trimming: 4 bases; junction bases outside the gene matches: 5. The CDR3 coding sequence is TGTGCCAGCACCTGGGACAGGCTCTATGGCTACACCTTC. As protein: CASTWDRLYGYTF.

The rearrangement uses TRBV6-5 and TRBJ2-2; TRBD2 matches at 7 bases. From germline, CDR1 is MNHEY and CDR2 SVGAGI. The CDR3 is 16 amino acids. V trimming: 0 bases; J trimming: 1 base; junction bases outside the gene matches: 2. Here the CDR3 DNA reads TGTGCCAGCAGTTACTCGGGGAGGGGGAACACCGGGGAGCTGTTTTTT. It codes for CASSYSGRGNTGELFF.

The V and J genes are TRBV18 and TRBJ2-1; 9 bases are shared with TRBD2. V lost 5 bases, J lost 0 bases, and 17 bases stayed unmatched. This CDR3 is built from 20 residues. Germline values: CDR1 KGHSH, CDR2 LQKENI. The CDR3 region is CASSRLAEKLPRSSYNEQFF. In DNA form, the CDR3 reads TGTGCCAGCTCAAGACTAGCGGAAAAACTCCCAAGGAGCTCCTACAATGAGCAGTTCTTC.

CDR3 bases: TGCAGTGCCCCGATTGTGGGCGGCTACACCTTC. Amino acids: CSAPIVGGYTF. The chain uses TRBV20-1 and TRBJ1-2; D unclear. The CDR3 runs to 11 residues. Germline lookup yields CDR1 DFQATT and CDR2 SNEGSKA (reference sequence). V was clipped by 6 bases and J by 8 bases, with 13 bases between them.

The chain carries TRBV27 and TRBJ1-1, with D possibly TRBD1 on 6 matching bases. The germline V and J ends were trimmed by 3 bases and 1 base, with 9 bases remaining between them. The CDR3 totals 14 residues. Germline-derived CDR1 and CDR2 are MNHEY and SMNVEV (reference sequence). CDR3 sequence reads: CASSLVRGNTEAFF. The CDR3 nucleotides read TGTGCCAGCAGTTTGGTCAGGGGGAACACTGAAGCTTTCTTT.

The rearrangement uses TRBV28 and TRBJ2-3, with 14 bases lining up with TRBD2. Trimming cost V 4 bases and J 4 bases; bases outside gene matches: 4. The length of the CDR3 is 16 residues. The germline V gene has CDR1 MDHEN and CDR2 SYDVKM. CDR3 DNA: TGTGCCAGCAGTTCCGGGACTAGCGGGAGTGCAGATACGCAGTATTTT. This translates into CASSSGTSGSADTQYF.

V and J are TRBV27 and TRBJ1-1; 8 bases are shared with TRBD1. V shed 6 bases, J shed 4 bases, and the junction held 7 bases outside the gene matches. The CDR3 runs to 14 residues. Germline V gene lookup returns CDR1 MNHEY and CDR2 SMNVEV (reference sequence). The CDR3 DNA sequence: TGTGCCAGCAGCGGCCAGGGGGCGGGCACTGAAGCTTTCTTT. It is translated as CASSGQGAGTEAFF.

The chain employs TRBV25-1 and TRBJ1-3; D is unclear. V was pared by 8 bases and J by 0 bases, with 11 bases between. The germline V gene has CDR1 MGHDK and CDR2 SYGVNS. The CDR3 length is 14 residues. The CDR3 nucleotides are TGTGCCAGCTCGAGTACCCTCTCTGGAAACACCATATATTTT. Encoded protein: CASSSTLSGNTIYF.

The chain recombines TRBV4-1 with TRBJ2-3, with 10 bases lining up with TRBD2. Losses at the gene ends were 8 bases for V and 4 bases for J; bases not matched to a gene: 9. Germline-derived CDR1 and CDR2 are MGHRA and YSYEKL. The CDR3 loop spans 15 amino acids. In DNA, the CDR3 is TGCGCCAGCGCCATCTGGCTAGCGGGAGCAGATACGCAGTATTTT. Translation gives CASAIWLAGADTQYF.

The chain links TRBV5-6 to TRBJ1-5; D is undetermined. V was shortened by 2 bases and J by 7 bases, with 10 bases between the two germline ends. Germline-derived CDR1 and CDR2 are SGHDT and YYEEEE. The CDR3 is 13 amino acids. In nucleotides, the CDR3 is TGTGCCAGCAGCTTCCTCGACAACCAGCCCCAGCATTTT. This translates into CASSFLDNQPQHF.

The chain has TRBV6-5 and TRBJ2-2; D is possibly TRBD2 (7 bases). CDR1 and CDR2 from the germline V gene are MNHEY and SVGAGI. The CDR3 consists of 15 residues. Trimming cost V 1 base and J 7 bases, with 13 bases left between them. CDR3 in DNA: TGTGCCAGCAGTTACTTGGGGGGGCAGGGCGGGGAGCTGTTTTTT. Residues: CASSYLGGQGGELFF.

The chain employs TRBV4-1 and TRBJ2-5, with TRBD2 identical over 7 bases. With 1 base clipped from V and 10 bases from J, the junction kept 9 bases outside the gene matches. CDR3 length: 14 amino acids. The germline CDR1 and CDR2 sequences are MGHRA and YSYEKL. This CDR3 reads CASSQGLRGDDQYF. The CDR3 DNA reads as TGCGCCAGCAGCCAAGGCCTCCGGGGGGATGACCAGTACTTC.

The rearrangement links TRBV10-3 to TRBJ1-2, with D hard to call. CDR1 is ENHRY, CDR2 SYGVKD, per germline. The CDR3 contains 12 residues. V was cut by 4 bases and J by 4 bases, with 7 bases left in between. CDR3 sequence reads: CAISAGLYGYTF. The CDR3 bases are TGTGCCATCAGTGCCGGTCTCTATGGCTACACCTTC.

The rearrangement uses TRBV19 and TRBJ1-1, with D perhaps matching TRBD1 (5 bases). The germline gives CDR1 LNHDA, CDR2 SQIVND (reference sequence). The length of the CDR3 is 15 residues. With 3 bases removed from V and 0 bases from J, the gap between germline ends came to 11 bases. In DNA form, the CDR3 reads TGTGCCAGTAGTATGGGGCAGGTGATGAACACTGAAGCTTTCTTT. Amino acid sequence: CASSMGQVMNTEAFF.

The chain is built from TRBV5-1 and TRBJ1-2; 8 bases are shared with TRBD1. The trim removed 4 bases at V and 7 bases at J, leaving 6 bases unmatched. CDR3 length equals 13 residues. CDR1 and CDR2 from the germline V gene are SGHRS and YFSETQ. This CDR3 reads CASSRGQGTGYTF. CDR3 nucleotides: TGCGCCAGCAGCCGTGGACAGGGTACTGGCTACACCTTC. Supplemented by reference TRBV5-1 and TRBJ1-2, the full variable domain reads KAGVTQTPRYLIKTRGQQVTLSCSPISGHRSVSWYQQTPGQGLQFLFEYFSETQRNKGNFPGRFSGRQFSNSRSEMNVSTLELGDSALYLCASSRGQGTGYTFGSGTRLTVV.

The J gene is TRBJ2-2, the V gene TRBV18, with a tentative D call TRBD2 (6 bases). CDR3 length: 14 residues. Trimming removed 5 bases from V and 7 bases from J, with 14 bases in between. Germline assignment: CDR1 KGHSH and CDR2 LQKENI. The CDR3 here is CASSSGLQVGELFF. Written as DNA, the CDR3 is TGTGCCAGCTCATCCGGACTACAGGTCGGGGAGCTGTTTTTT.

V gene TRBV29-1 combines with J gene TRBJ2-4, with TRBD1 matching over 10 bases. This CDR3 is 19 amino acids long. CDR1 SQVTM and CDR2 ANQGSEA come from the germline V gene. V shed 1 base, J shed 3 bases, and the junction held 15 bases outside the gene matches. The CDR3 sequence is CSVEGRDRGSMSDKNIQYF. For the CDR3, the DNA is TGCAGCGTTGAAGGCCGGGACAGGGGAAGTATGAGCGACAAAAACATTCAGTACTTC.

This clone has only one observation. This chain uses TRBV2 with TRBJ1-5, with 9 bases fitting TRBD1. CDR1 and CDR2 (germline): SNHLY, FYNNEI. This CDR3 is built from 14 residues. V was pared by 6 bases and J by 3 bases, with 3 bases of the junction left unmatched. Here the CDR3 reads CASRGQGFNQPQHF. CDR3 nucleotides: TGTGCCAGCAGGGGACAGGGCTTCAATCAGCCCCAGCATTTT.

The rearrangement joins TRBV13 to TRBJ2-3, with 7 bases aligning to TRBD2. This CDR3 contains 18 residues. V was pared by 0 bases and J by 3 bases, with 12 bases of the junction left unmatched. Germline CDR1 PRHDT, CDR2 FYEKMQ (reference sequence). CDR3 region: CASSLGLSAAGRTDTQYF. Here the CDR3 DNA reads TGTGCCAGCAGCTTAGGCCTTAGCGCAGCGGGAAGGACAGATACGCAGTATTTT. Looking up the rest from reference TRBV13 and TRBJ2-3 gives the full variable domain: AAGVIQSPRHLIKEKRETATLKCYPIPRHDTVYWYQQGPGQDPQFLISFYEKMQSDKGSIPDRFSAQQFSDYHSELNMSSLELGDSALYFCASSLGLSAAGRTDTQYFGPGTRLTVL.

The chain employs TRBV19 and TRBJ2-7, with TRBD1 matching 7 bases. Germline V CDR1 and CDR2: LNHDA, SQIVND (reference sequence). This CDR3 region has 15 residues. The V segment lost 3 bases and the J segment 0 bases; nucleotides outside the gene matches: 5. CDR3 protein: CASSIQGVSSYEQYF. CDR3 sequence (DNA): TGTGCCAGTAGTATTCAGGGGGTTAGCTCCTACGAGCAGTACTTC.